This T cell receptor beta chain comes out of a study of CXCR3-negative and CXCR3-positive naive CD8 T cells. Study-wide results and limits: More hydrophobic TRB CDR3s occurred in CXCR3-positive than in CXCR3-negative naive cells.

Germline values: CDR1 MNHEY, CDR2 SMNVEV (reference sequence). The CDR3 is made up of 14 amino acids. With regard to this clonotype: Its target is not known.

The libraries of TRB cDNA were constructed through 5' RACE using UMI labels. TCRdb reprocessed the 5' RACE reads, keeping one entry per CDR3 protein, no DNA. Its clone listing holds 100,000 or so distinct CDR3 sequences. The V gene is TRBV27, the J gene TRBJ2-5; the TCRdb D gene call, TRBD2, has no DNA to confirm it. Input material: naive CXCR3+ CD8+ T cells from blood. Specified subset: CD45RO-CCR7+CD27+CD95- naive CD8+ T cells expressing CXCR3 (TNR3+). This clonotype originated in a human donor in good health. Some clones in this sample may be carry-over from other donors' samples. CDR3 in amino acids: CASRYRDYGETQYF.